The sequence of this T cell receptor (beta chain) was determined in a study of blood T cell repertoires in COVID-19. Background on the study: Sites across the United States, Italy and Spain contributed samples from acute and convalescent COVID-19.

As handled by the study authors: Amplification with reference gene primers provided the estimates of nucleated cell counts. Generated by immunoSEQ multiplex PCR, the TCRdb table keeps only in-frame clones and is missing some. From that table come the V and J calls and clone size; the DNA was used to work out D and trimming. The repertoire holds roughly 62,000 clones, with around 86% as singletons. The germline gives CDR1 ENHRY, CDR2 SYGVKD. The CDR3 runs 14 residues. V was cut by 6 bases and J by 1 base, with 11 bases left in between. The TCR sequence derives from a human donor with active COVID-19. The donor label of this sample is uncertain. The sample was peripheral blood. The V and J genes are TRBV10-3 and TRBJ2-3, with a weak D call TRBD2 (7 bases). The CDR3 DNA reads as TGTGCCATCAGGGGAGGGGGGGGCACAGATACGCAGTATTTT. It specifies CAIRGGGGTDTQYF.